The source of this T cell receptor beta chain is a study of control samples from healthy donors and cancer patients (dated by TCRdb to the early 2020s). Library prep was done by the immunoSEQ multiplex PCR assay. TCRdb took this table from immuneACCESS and kept in-frame rearrangements with V and J called. Such tables lack part of the clones; where checked against another copy, unresolved V genes explain under half of the gap, and the rest is unexplained. This sample lists about 110,000 clones; approximately 84% were detected once. Jointly, the top ten make up approximately 6.7% of the sample. Comments on this clone: Its specific antigen is unknown. The record has no base qualities; no much larger clone is one base away.

Germline trimming: 3 bases from V, 3 bases from J; junction bases outside gene matches: 0. For CDR1 and CDR2, the germline V gene lists SGHTA and FQGNSA. The CDR3, cysteine through phenylalanine, is 13 amino acids long. Solely the CDR3 DNA is kept, with 39 bases framed from the first base. Here the chain combines TRBV7-2 and TRBJ2-3, and TRBD2 aligns with 7 junction nucleotides. Sequenced material: blood. The receptor was derived from a young man in good health. Here the CDR3 is given as CASSLGGTDTQYF. The DNA is TGTGCCAGCAGCTTGGGGGGGACAGATACGCAGTATTTT.